Presented here are 2 T cell receptor beta chains from one specimen sequenced in a study of Graves' ophthalmopathy and Graves' hyperthyroidism. Investigators amplified TCR beta CDR3 regions from RNA transcripts. HTBI primers were used in a first-round RT-PCR, which preceded a second-round multiplex PCR. TCRdb re-called the multiplex PCR reads with MiXCR, one entry per CDR3 protein. The sample comprises 650,000 to 900,000 distinct CDR3 sequences, about 44% of which are singletons, and 44% rests with the top ten. The specimen sequenced was peripheral blood. The receptors shown here come from an adult man with Graves' ophthalmopathy.

This clonotype was counted a few times. This sequence joins TRBV6-2 or TRBV6-3 and TRBJ2-5; TRBD1 matches 8 bases. The CDR3 is made up of 15 amino acids. Germline V CDR1 and CDR2: MNHEY, SVGEGT. The junction had 8 bases not matched to a gene; V was cut back by 6 bases and J by 2 bases. For the CDR3, the DNA is TGTGCCAGCAGCCGAGGGGGACAGGTACAAGAGACCCAGTACTTC. Protein product: CASSRGGQVQETQYF.

This clonotype showed up many times. The genes are TRBV10-3 and TRBJ2-5; D ambiguous. CDR1 ENHRY and CDR2 SYGVKD come from the germline V gene. V lost 3 bases to trimming and J lost 5 bases, with 10 bases between them. This CDR3 has 13 amino acids. CDR3 in DNA: TGTGCCATCAGTGAAGGAATGGGGGAGACCCAGTACTTC. Protein sequence: CAISEGMGETQYF.